These 19 T cell receptor beta chains originate from one sample sequenced in a study of blood T cell repertoires in COVID-19. Using immunoSEQ multiplex PCR, the repertoire was profiled, and TCRdb retains in-frame clones only, with some absent. The table includes 120,000 or so clones, roughly 69% detected once. The source material was peripheral blood. The receptors stem from a woman in her 70s with acute or convalescent COVID-19.

The V and J genes are TRBV18 and TRBJ2-5, with D unresolved. The CDR3 spans 13 residues. The germline V gene has CDR1 KGHSH and CDR2 LQKENI. V lost 3 bases to trimming and J lost 5 bases, with 10 bases between them. CDR3: CASSPTYRETQYF. CDR3 coding DNA: TGTGCCAGCTCACCTACGTACCGGGAGACCCAGTACTTC. The variable domain in full, completed from reference TRBV18 and TRBJ2-5, reads NAGVMQNPRHLVRRRGQEARLRCSPMKGHSHVYWYRQLPEEGLKFMVYLQKENIIDESGMPKERFSAEFPKEGPSILRIQQVVRGDSAAYFCASSPTYRETQYFGPGTRLLVL.

V gene TRBV7-9 combines with J gene TRBJ2-4, with 7 bases aligning to TRBD1. Germline-derived CDR1 and CDR2 are SEHNR and FQNEAQ (reference sequence). V gave up 2 bases and J gave up 6 bases; unmatched junction bases: 10. There are 16 residues in the CDR3. CDR3 region: CASSLSRDSTLNIQYF. CDR3 nucleotide sequence: TGTGCCAGCAGCTTAAGCCGGGACAGCACCTTAAACATTCAGTACTTC.

The count of this clone is one. V gene TRBV10-1 combines with J gene TRBJ2-1; 11 bases line up with TRBD2. The CDR3 totals 17 residues. With V trimmed by 4 bases and J by 4 bases, 9 bases remained unmatched. Germline V gene sequence: CDR1 WNHNN, CDR2 SYGVQD (reference sequence). Here the CDR3 reads CASSAGLAGGRYNEQFF. The CDR3 bases are TGCGCCAGCAGTGCCGGATTAGCGGGGGGGCGTTACAATGAGCAGTTCTTC.

This clone was found once. This chain uses TRBV6-6 with TRBJ1-4; weak D call: TRBD1 (6 bases). Germline CDR1 reads MNHNY; CDR2 reads SVGAGI (reference sequence). The CDR3 length is 16 residues. Trimming removed 4 bases from V and 6 bases from J, with 18 bases in between. This CDR3 is CASSLVEQGRYEKLFF. DNA for the CDR3: TGTGCCAGCAGTTTGGTCGAACAGGGACGGTATGAAAAACTGTTTTTT.

The J gene is TRBJ2-1, the V gene TRBV28; 12 nucleotides align to TRBD2. Trimming took 7 bases from V and 9 from J; bases not matched to a gene: 10. Germline-derived CDR1 and CDR2 are MDHEN and SYDVKM. The CDR3 loop spans 15 amino acids. The CDR3 sequence: CASNQLAGGPSEQFF. The CDR3 DNA reads TGTGCCAGCAATCAGCTAGCGGGAGGGCCGAGTGAGCAGTTCTTC.

This clone was found a few times. The V gene is TRBV2, the J gene TRBJ2-3; no clear D gene. This CDR3 is 12 amino acids long. The germline V gene has CDR1 SNHLY and CDR2 FYNNEI. V shed 4 bases and J shed 14 bases, with 16 bases lying between them. DNA for the CDR3: TGTGCCAGCAGTGTAGACTCAACTAATGGGTATTTT. It is translated as CASSVDSTNGYF.

This clone was counted a few times. The rearrangement joins TRBV6-6 to TRBJ1-5; 7 bases align to TRBD1. The ends lost 5 bases at V and 4 bases at J; junction bases unmatched: 11. Germline-derived CDR1 and CDR2 are MNHNY and SVGAGI (reference sequence). This CDR3 has 16 residues. The CDR3 sequence is CASSADRDRGNQPQHF. As DNA, the CDR3 is TGTGCCAGCAGTGCCGACAGGGATAGAGGAAATCAGCCCCAGCATTTT.

The gene calls are TRBV2 and TRBJ1-2; the D is unclear. The CDR3 runs to 15 residues. Per the germline V gene, CDR1 is SNHLY and CDR2 is FYNNEI. The V end was cut by 4 bases, the J end by 4 bases, with 16 bases between. CDR3 residues: CASSVGEKQGYGYTF. In DNA, the CDR3 is TGTGCCAGCAGTGTGGGCGAGAAGCAAGGCTATGGCTACACCTTC.

The V and J genes are TRBV9 and TRBJ2-1; the match to TRBD1 covers 7 bases. Trimming removed 0 bases from V and 6 bases from J; junction bases left unmatched: 15. From germline, CDR1 is SGDLS and CDR2 YYNGEE. The CDR3 is 18 amino acids. The CDR3 region has the DNA TGTGCCAGCAGCGTAGTAGAGGGGGCGCGTATAGACGTCAATGAGCAGTTCTTC. Translating gives CASSVVEGARIDVNEQFF.

The chain links TRBV6-5 to TRBJ1-2; TRBD1 might be the D (6 bases). CDR1 and CDR2 from the germline V gene are MNHEY and SVGAGI. The V end lost 6 bases, the J end lost 8 bases, and 16 bases lay between the germline ends. This CDR3 contains 13 residues. The CDR3 nucleotides are TGTGCCAGCAGCCTATATGGACAGACCGGCTACACCTTC. Amino acid sequence: CASSLYGQTGYTF.

V usage is TRBV14 and J usage is TRBJ1-6, with 7 bases that match TRBD1. The trim removed 1 base at V and 7 bases at J, leaving 1 base unmatched. The V gene's germline CDR1 is SGHDN and CDR2 FVKESK. The CDR3 contains 14 residues. The CDR3 loop is CASSQVQGNSPLHF. The CDR3 DNA is TGTGCCAGCAGCCAAGTACAGGGGAATTCACCCCTCCACTTT.

This clone has just one count. The chain couples TRBV11-3 to TRBJ1-2; 9 nucleotides line up with TRBD1. Germline CDR1 SGHNT, CDR2 YENEEA. CDR3 size: 18 residues. Trimming took 0 bases from V and 5 from J; bases not matched to a gene: 13. DNA for the CDR3: TGTGCCAGCAGCTTAGAGGTAAGCCGGGACAGGGAAACTTATGGCTACACCTTC. The encoded protein is CASSLEVSRDRETYGYTF.

This clone was detected ten times or more. The rearrangement uses TRBV2 and TRBJ2-3, with D perhaps matching TRBD2 (6 bases). V was cut by 6 bases and J by 8 bases, with 21 bases left in between. Germline V lookup: CDR1 SNHLY, CDR2 FYNNEI. This CDR3 comprises 15 residues. CDR3: CASSFASLPGGTQYF. In DNA form, the CDR3 reads TGTGCCAGCAGCTTCGCTAGCTTACCCGGGGGTACGCAGTATTTT.

This clone was recorded a few times. The chain uses TRBV27 and TRBJ1-2, with 10 bases matching TRBD1. Germline loops: CDR1 MNHEY, CDR2 SMNVEV (reference sequence). The CDR3 runs to 16 residues. Trimming took 5 bases from V and 8 from J; bases not matched to a gene: 14. CDR3 region: CASSVHGTGERGGYTF. The CDR3 region has the DNA TGTGCCAGCAGTGTCCACGGGACAGGGGAGAGGGGGGGCTACACCTTC.

V usage is TRBV5-1 and J usage is TRBJ2-5; D is uncertain. Deletions cut 1 base from V and 5 bases from J, with 18 bases between. The CDR3 extends over 16 amino acids. CDR1 is SGHRS, CDR2 YFSETQ, per germline. CDR3 amino acids: CASSLNLGEVDETQYF. CDR3 coding DNA: TGCGCCAGCAGCTTGAACTTGGGTGAGGTTGACGAGACCCAGTACTTC.

The J gene is TRBJ2-2, the V gene TRBV7-9; 8 bases line up with TRBD1. Unmatched junction bases numbered 7, after V lost 5 bases and J lost 5 bases. The CDR3 is 15 residues long. From germline, CDR1 is SEHNR and CDR2 FQNEAQ (reference sequence). The CDR3 spells CASSPRTGLTGELFF. The CDR3 DNA reads as TGTGCCAGCAGCCCTCGGACAGGGTTAACCGGGGAGCTGTTTTTT.

This chain uses TRBV18 with TRBJ1-1; 11 positions match TRBD1. The V gene end was trimmed by 2 bases and the J gene end by 0 bases; junction bases not matched to a gene: 5. This CDR3 spans 17 amino acids. CDR1 KGHSH and CDR2 LQKENI come from the germline V gene. This chain's CDR3 is CASSPTGTGGMNTEAFF. The DNA of the CDR3 is TGTGCCAGCTCACCAACCGGGACAGGGGGGATGAACACTGAAGCTTTCTTT. Full variable domain (outside the CDR3, taken from reference TRBV18 and TRBJ1-1): NAGVMQNPRHLVRRRGQEARLRCSPMKGHSHVYWYRQLPEEGLKFMVYLQKENIIDESGMPKERFSAEFPKEGPSILRIQQVVRGDSAAYFCASSPTGTGGMNTEAFFGQGTRLTVV.

This clone has a handful of counts. This sequence joins TRBV5-5 and TRBJ2-2; 9 nucleotides match TRBD1. The CDR3 spans 15 residues. The V segment lost 5 bases and the J segment 6 bases; nucleotides outside the gene matches: 8. CDR1 and CDR2 from the germline V gene are SGHKS and YYEKEE (reference sequence). The CDR3 loop is CASSFTGGRSGELFF. CDR3 nucleotides: TGTGCCAGCAGTTTTACAGGGGGCCGGTCCGGGGAGCTGTTTTTT.

This clone was recorded only once. The CDR3 DNA sequence: TGCAGCGGTACGACAGGGCTTGAAACTGAAGCTTTCTTT. This sequence encodes CSGTTGLETEAFF. The chain carries TRBV29-1 and TRBJ1-1, with 7 bases lining up with TRBD1. This CDR3 is built from 13 residues. Germline V lookup: CDR1 SQVTM, CDR2 ANQGSEA. The trim removed 7 bases at V and 5 bases at J, leaving 10 bases unmatched.